Here is one T cell receptor beta chain with its context. This record comes from a study of blood T cell repertoires in COVID-19. Across the study: Both acute and convalescent COVID-19 samples were obtained from the United States, Italy and Spain. Nucleic acid was either cDNA or gDNA, and it came from T cells, B-cell-depleted T cells, or PBMCs.

This CDR3 spans 15 amino acids. Looked up from germline, CDR1 is MNHNS and CDR2 is SASEGT. The germline V and J ends were trimmed by 1 base and 4 bases, with 8 bases remaining between them. Original handling: Nucleated cell counts were estimated from reference gene primer amplification. Some clones are missing from TCRdb's copy, which holds only in-frame ones; the method was immunoSEQ multiplex PCR. V, J and clone size reflect that table, while D and trimming were determined from the DNA. Of more than 110,000 clones in the sample, roughly four fifths were seen once. The gene calls are TRBV6-1 and TRBJ1-6; D possibly corresponds to TRBD1 (5 bases). This receptor was taken from an older man with acute or convalescent COVID-19. Sequenced input: peripheral blood. The CDR3 coding sequence is TGTGCCAGCAGTGAAGTGACAGCTTATAATTCACCCCTCCACTTT. Protein product: CASSEVTAYNSPLHF.